This TCR beta chain was documented in a study of T cells in Graves' hyperthyroidism and ophthalmopathy (dated by TCRdb to the late 2010s). With regard to the full study: Peripheral blood was sampled at the time of initial diagnosis, prior to any treatment. Once sampling was done, hyperthyroidism patients were given methimazole at a starting dose of 30 mg daily, whereas ophthalmopathy patients were given high-dose intravenous methylprednisolone. Thyroid tissue and blood T-cell repertoires from six Graves' hyperthyroidism patients were also compared in the study. To identify distinguishing TCR V-J signatures, a discovery cohort of 90 to 100 patients was used, comprising under 45 with Graves' ophthalmopathy and 55 to 65 with stable Graves' hyperthyroidism. The 100 or so discovery patients were randomly split 7:3 into training and test sets. The paper describes TCR Vbeta CDR3 sequencing of 120 to 150 peripheral blood samples, made up of around 41 ophthalmopathy patients, around 78 hyperthyroidism patients and 17 progressor patients. An independent validation cohort of around 19 hyperthyroidism patients and 17 patients who later progressed to ophthalmopathy tested prospective prediction of ophthalmopathy. Overall study results and their limits: Most expanded thyroid clonotypes (frequency above 0.001) were also found in blood, which suggests that blood repertoires may mirror thyroid immune responses. In validation, the model predicted progression to ophthalmopathy a median of approximately 6.6 months before onset, with roughly 68% sensitivity and 72.22% specificity. Sample size was not statistically predetermined, and investigators were not blinded to group allocation. In cross-validation, a model built on a 13 V-J signature told ophthalmopathy apart from stable hyperthyroidism with 85% to 90% sensitivity and around 81% specificity, and in testing the same model reached 80%/75%.

Concerning this clonotype: This receptor's antigen is unknown. Base qualities are not recorded, but no much larger clone differs from it by a single base.

The CDR3 contains 12 residues, cysteine and phenylalanine counted. Of the read, only the CDR3 DNA is kept; its 36 bases are in frame from base 1. Cut back by 3 bases and 4 bases, the V and J ends lie 7 bases apart. The germline V gene (reference sequence) gives CDR1 as DFQATT and CDR2 as SNEGSKA. In the ophthalmopathy patients, disease was moderately to severely active, with a Clinical Activity Score of 3 or more, a NOSPECS grade of 4 or more, and a duration of less than 3 months. Patients with uncontrolled infections, other autoimmune diseases, pregnancy or lactation were excluded. Diagnoses were established on the basis of clinical symptoms, serum thyroxine and TRAb, thyroid ultrasound, and orbital computed tomography. PBMCs were separated from 10 ml of fresh peripheral blood using Ficoll-Paque density gradient centrifugation. Total RNA was extracted with Trizol reagent, and quality was checked on an Agilent 2100 Bioanalyzer.

Amplification of TCR beta CDR3 regions was carried out from RNA transcripts. The TCR CDR3 was subjected to a first round of RT-PCR using the HTBI primer set and the Qiagen OneStep RT-PCR kit. A second multiplex PCR round built the libraries, followed by size selection and purification. The libraries were sequenced on an Illumina HiSeq2000 using paired-end 100 bp reads. In the paper's pipeline: SOAPnuke was used to process the raw data, throwing out any read that contained adapters or uncalled bases, had a mean Phred below 15, or lacked an exact constant-primer or identifier match. High-quality paired reads were merged with COPE v1.2.5, and unique nucleotide sequences were defined as clonotypes. Clonotypes were aligned to IMGT TRBV, TRBD and TRBJ reference segments using MiTCR v1.1. The analysis included only V-J combinations with a frequency above 0.0001, which together covered roughly 99% of the repertoires. A TCS score was defined as the ratio between F50 (clonal expansion) and ExV (chaos), using BLOSUM62-based TCRdist between CDR3 peptides within each V-J. Welch's t-statistics and random forest reduced some 510 V-J features to 10 to 15, which were used in a naive Bayes classifier (R e1071). The public reads were quality trimmed at Q25 with fastp and then assembled into clones with MiXCR by TCRdb, keeping productive beta chains. Under each unique CDR3 protein, matching rows form one entry showing the most common genes and DNA. What appears here as the V and J calls and clone size reflects TCRdb's work, not the paper's. A total of roughly 600,000 distinct CDR3 sequences appear in this sample, around 13% of them only once. Approximately 13% of the sample rests with the top ten.

The sequence derives from a woman aged 45-60 years with Graves' ophthalmopathy. The chain is assembled from TRBV20-1 and TRBJ1-5; confidence is insufficient to name the D gene. Sequences were obtained from blood. The sequenced DNA: TGCAGTGCTAGTTACCTTAATCAGCCCCAGCATTTT. Protein translation: CSASYLNQPQHF.